The rows below give T cell receptor beta chains drawn from one sample of a study of blood T cells in healthy people across ages. Each CDR3 protein gets one entry after TCRdb re-called the 5' RACE reads with MiXCR. The data contain approximately 490,000 distinct CDR3 sequences, 24% of them singletons. The data were also submitted as part of a second study, on T cells of mothers and their children.

The sequenced sample consisted of blood. The receptors shown here come from a boy aged 5-17 years in good health. Each CDR3 is given with its conserved first and last residue. D genes are given only for firm matches. Not every row has a clone size; where given, it reads once, few, many or a size class.

NA	TRBV21-1	few	TRBJ1-2	TGTGCCAGCAGCAGAAGGGGGGGCTGCTCGTATGGCTACACCTTC	CASSRRGGCSYGYTF
NA	TRBV4-2	NA	TRBJ2-3	TGTGCCAGCAGCCAAGATGCGGGGACGGGGGCAGATACGCAGTATTTT	CASSQDAGTGADTQYF
TRBD2	TRBV20-1	NA	TRBJ2-5	TGCAGTGCTAGATCGACTTCGGGACTAGCGGGGGGGGCTGAGACCCAGTACTTC	CSARSTSGLAGGAETQYF
TRBD2	TRBV29-1	few	TRBJ2-1	TGCAGCGCAGACCGGGAGGAGGGTTATCGGCCCTACAATGAGCAGTTCTTC	CSADREEGYRPYNEQFF
NA	TRBV20-1	few	TRBJ2-7	TGCAGTGCTAGGGAACCAGGGCCCCTTTTGGCCGAGCAGTACTTC	CSAREPGPLLAEQYF
NA	TRBV7-9	few	TRBJ2-7	TGTGCCAGCAGCTTAGTGGGCCAGTATAACCACGAGCAGTACTTC	CASSLVGQYNHEQYF
NA	TRBV12-3/TRBV12-4	once	TRBJ1-4	TGTGCCAGCAGTCCCGGTCACAGCGGAGAAAAACTGTTTTTT	CASSPGHSGEKLFF
NA	TRBV6-2/TRBV6-3	few	TRBJ2-1	TGTGCCAGCAGTTACGGGCGGGCTTACTACAATGAGCAGTCCTTC	CASSYGRAYYNEQSF
NA	TRBV30	NA	TRBJ1-2	TGTGCCTGGAGTGTACTGGAAGCGGGGGGCTACACCTTC	CAWSVLEAGGYTF
TRBD1	TRBV10-3	NA	TRBJ1-6	TGTGCCATCAGTGAGAGGGGGACAGATTATAATTCACCCCTCCACTTT	CAISERGTDYNSPLHF